Each of the 21 T cell receptor beta chains below was sequenced from the same sample in a study of blood T cells in healthy people across ages. PCR was performed a second time for about 7 to 11 cycles using a sample-barcoded 5' primer and a J-beta primer mix. TCRdb passed the 5' RACE reads through MiXCR, listing each CDR3 protein once. The table has 550,000 to 750,000 distinct CDR3 sequences, over 20% seen once. Sequencing input: blood. Receptor source: a man in his 70s in good health.

This clonotype has a single count. The rearrangement uses TRBV4-1 and TRBJ1-1; D may be TRBD1 (5 bases). Trimming shortened V by 3 bases and J by 1 base, and 12 bases separated the two germline ends. The V gene's germline CDR1 is MGHRA and CDR2 YSYEKL. The CDR3 runs 15 residues. CDR3 DNA sequence: TGCGCCAGCAGCCACGAGGGACGGGCGAACACTGAAGCTTTCTTT. This codes for CASSHEGRANTEAFF.

This clonotype was found a few times. Lacking the conserved final phenylalanine or tryptophan, this CDR3 likely reflects a read error. The chain recombines TRBV7-2 with TRBJ2-1; D not certain. This CDR3 is built from 14 residues. Trimming removed 4 bases from V and 0 bases from J, with 7 bases in between. Germline CDR1 is SGHTA and CDR2 is FQGNSA. The CDR3, as DNA: TGTGCCAGCAGCTCGGTAAGCTCCTACAATGAGCAGTTCCTC. This codes for CASSSVSSYNEQFL.

Concerning this clonotype itself: At one end the junction does not follow the germline gene, possibly because of a read error. The chain employs TRBV24-1 and TRBJ2-1, with D unclear. Per germline, CDR1 KGHDR and CDR2 SFDVKD. This CDR3 region has 16 residues. The CDR3, as DNA: TGTGCCACCAGTGACGGGTCTATATCTTCCTACAATGAGCAGCTCTTC. Its protein product is CATSDGSISSYNEQLF.

In this sample, this clonotype turned up a few times. This rearrangement joins TRBV5-1 to TRBJ1-1, with D hard to call. V lost 2 bases and J 4 bases, leaving 12 bases between the germline ends. This CDR3 has 14 amino acids. Germline values: CDR1 SGHRS, CDR2 YFSETQ. As DNA, the CDR3 is TGCGCCAGCAGCTTTGGAGGGCCAGGCACTGAAGCTTTCTTT. It yields the protein CASSFGGPGTEAFF.

This clonotype was seen repeatedly, ten times or more. The chain links TRBV25-1 to TRBJ1-1, with D maybe TRBD1 (5 bases). V was clipped by 1 base and J by 2 bases, with 8 bases between them. Germline CDR1 reads MGHDK; CDR2 reads SYGVNS. This CDR3 has 14 residues. The CDR3, as DNA: TGTGCCAGCAGTGAATCAGGGCGTAACACTGAAGCTTTCTTT. Translated: CASSESGRNTEAFF.

The chain links TRBV20-1 to TRBJ2-3; perhaps TRBD1 as D (5 bases). Trimming removed 3 bases from V and 0 bases from J, with 13 bases in between. This CDR3 comprises 15 residues. Germline V gene data show CDR1 as DFQATT and CDR2 as SNEGSKA (reference sequence). CDR3 region: CSASPQTDSTDTQYF. The CDR3 bases are TGCAGTGCTAGCCCTCAGACAGATAGCACAGATACGCAGTATTTT.

This clonotype was seen many times. The chain couples TRBV2 to TRBJ1-1, with 8 bases that match TRBD1. This CDR3 comprises 13 residues. The junction had 4 bases not matched to a gene; V was cut back by 5 bases and J by 5 bases. Germline V gene lookup returns CDR1 SNHLY and CDR2 FYNNEI. CDR3 bases: TGTGCCAGCAGTCGACAGGGGAATACTGAAGCTTTCTTT. Residues: CASSRQGNTEAFF. The full variable domain, rest sourced from reference TRBV2 and TRBJ1-1, is EPEVTQTPSHQVTQMGQEVILRCVPISNHLYFYWYRQILGQKVEFLVSFYNNEISEKSEIFDDQFSVERPDGSNFTLKIRSTKLEDSAMYFCASSRQGNTEAFFGQGTRLTVV.

The chain carries TRBV6-4 and TRBJ1-3; no reliable D call. CDR1 is MRHNA, CDR2 SNTAGT, per germline. The CDR3 runs 14 residues. With 2 bases removed from V and 1 base from J, the gap between germline ends came to 6 bases. The CDR3 spells CASSDRVSGNTIYF. For the CDR3, the DNA is TGTGCCAGCAGTGACAGGGTTTCTGGAAACACCATATATTTT.

V is TRBV7-9 and J is TRBJ2-1; 9 positions agree with TRBD2. The V gene's germline CDR1 is SEHNR and CDR2 FQNEAQ (reference sequence). With V trimmed by 6 bases and J by 8 bases, 14 bases remained unmatched. This CDR3 is 16 amino acids long. The CDR3 spells CASSHPGLALGHEQFF. In DNA, the CDR3 is TGTGCCAGCAGTCACCCGGGACTAGCCCTTGGGCATGAGCAGTTCTTC.

V and J are TRBV6-2 or TRBV6-3 and TRBJ2-3, with a possible D match to TRBD1 (5 bases). The V end lost 7 bases, the J end lost 0 bases, and 14 bases lay between the germline ends. This CDR3 has 15 residues. Germline V lookup: CDR1 MNHEY, CDR2 SVGEGT. The CDR3 is CASTRQSSSTDTQYF. CDR3 nucleotide sequence: TGTGCCAGCACCCGACAGTCATCTAGCACAGATACGCAGTATTTT.

V usage is TRBV7-8 and J usage is TRBJ2-5; tentatively, D is TRBD2 (5 bases). Judging by the DNA end, TRBJ2-1 fits better; the J call may be wrong. The CDR3 is made up of 12 amino acids. Germline V lookup: CDR1 SGHVS, CDR2 FQNEAQ. This CDR3 is CASSPPTSGQFF. CDR3 nucleotide sequence: TGTGCCAGCAGCCCGCCTACAAGCGGGCAGTTCTTC.

This clonotype was detected many times. CDR3: CASREQGNTEAFF. For the CDR3, the DNA is TGCGCCAGCAGAGAACAGGGGAACACTGAAGCTTTCTTT. The V gene is TRBV5-1, the J gene TRBJ1-1; a possible D gene is TRBD1 (6 bases). Trimming pared 5 bases from V and 1 base from J, leaving 9 bases between. The CDR3 has 13 amino acids. Germline lookup yields CDR1 SGHRS and CDR2 YFSETQ.

The rearrangement joins TRBV9 to TRBJ2-5, with 10 bases identical to TRBD1. Germline V gene sequence: CDR1 SGDLS, CDR2 YYNGEE. This CDR3 comprises 15 residues. V trimming: 4 bases; J trimming: 5 bases; junction bases outside the gene matches: 8. In DNA form, the CDR3 reads TGTGCCAGCAGCCCAGACAGGGGGCGGATTGAGACCCAGTACTTC. Protein sequence: CASSPDRGRIETQYF. The variable domain in full, completed from reference TRBV9 and TRBJ2-5, reads DSGVTQTPKHLITATGQRVTLRCSPRSGDLSVYWYQQSLDQGLQFLIQYYNGEERAKGNILERFSAQQFPDLHSELNLSSLELGDSALYFCASSPDRGRIETQYFGPGTRLLVL.

This clonotype was seen a few times. The CDR3 DNA reads as TGTGCCAGCAGCGTAGACCTAGCGGGAGGCACAGATACGCAGTATTTT. Residues: CASSVDLAGGTDTQYF. V gene TRBV9 combines with J gene TRBJ2-3; 10 positions match TRBD2. This CDR3 contains 16 residues. The V gene end was trimmed by 0 bases and the J gene end by 1 base; junction bases not matched to a gene: 2. Germline CDR1 and CDR2: SGDLS and YYNGEE.

The chain employs TRBV14 and TRBJ1-6; 7 bases are shared with TRBD1. This CDR3 region has 17 residues. Germline V gives CDR1 SGHDN, CDR2 FVKESK. V lost 4 bases to trimming and J lost 2 bases; unmatched junction nucleotides: 8. The CDR3 nucleotides read TGTGCCAGCAGCCCGACGGACAGGAGGACCTATAATTCACCCCTCCACTTT. This translates into CASSPTDRRTYNSPLHF.

This clonotype was seen at least ten times. V and J are TRBV9 and TRBJ2-5; D tentatively fits TRBD1 or TRBD2 (5 bases each). Trimming removed 0 bases at V and 5 bases at J, with 8 bases between. The CDR3 is 13 residues long. The V gene's germline CDR1 is SGDLS and CDR2 YYNGEE. CDR3 loop: CASSVGGSETQYF. The CDR3 DNA reads TGTGCCAGCAGCGTAGGGGGGTCGGAGACCCAGTACTTC.

J is TRBJ2-2 and V is TRBV20-1; TRBD2 is a possible D gene (5 bases). In germline, CDR1 is DFQATT, CDR2 SNEGSKA (reference sequence). This CDR3 contains 14 residues. The V end was cut by 6 bases, the J end by 1 base, with 12 bases between. The CDR3, as DNA: TGCAGTGCCCCCGGTGCGGGGAACACCGGGGAGCTGTTTTTT. Encoded protein: CSAPGAGNTGELFF.

The V call is TRBV29-1, the J call TRBJ2-1; D gene uncertain. CDR3 length: 16 residues. Germline V gene sequence: CDR1 SQVTM, CDR2 ANQGSEA. The ends were cut back, 6 bases at V and 2 bases at J, with 20 bases in the middle. The CDR3 is CSVPFSRKNPYNEQFF. DNA for the CDR3: TGCAGCGTCCCCTTCTCCCGAAAGAATCCCTACAATGAGCAGTTCTTC.

The gene calls are TRBV20-1 and TRBJ2-7; no firm D call. V was cut by 0 bases and J by 2 bases, with 14 bases left in between. Germline CDR1 reads DFQATT; CDR2 reads SNEGSKA (reference sequence). The CDR3 runs 15 residues. The CDR3 sequence: CSARDPGGPAYEQYF. The CDR3 nucleotides read TGCAGTGCTAGAGATCCCGGCGGTCCCGCCTACGAGCAGTACTTC.

The chain has TRBV20-1 and TRBJ2-5; perhaps TRBD1 as D (5 bases). Gene TRBJ2-7 matches the end of the DNA better, so the J call may be wrong. Per the germline V gene, CDR1 is DFQATT and CDR2 is SNEGSKA (reference sequence). The CDR3 is 13 residues long. CDR3 amino acids: CSARVRQNYEQYF. Written as DNA, the CDR3 is TGCAGTGCTAGAGTCCGACAGAACTACGAGCAGTACTTC.

This clonotype has a handful of counts. This chain connects TRBV27 to TRBJ2-1; 11 bases match TRBD2. The V and J ends lost 7 bases and 12 bases, in that order; junction bases with no gene match: 11. Germline V lookup: CDR1 MNHEY, CDR2 SMNVEV (reference sequence). This CDR3 comprises 14 residues. CDR3 sequence: CASTRLAGGQGQFF. The CDR3 coding sequence is TGTGCCAGCACCAGGCTAGCGGGGGGACAAGGGCAGTTCTTC.